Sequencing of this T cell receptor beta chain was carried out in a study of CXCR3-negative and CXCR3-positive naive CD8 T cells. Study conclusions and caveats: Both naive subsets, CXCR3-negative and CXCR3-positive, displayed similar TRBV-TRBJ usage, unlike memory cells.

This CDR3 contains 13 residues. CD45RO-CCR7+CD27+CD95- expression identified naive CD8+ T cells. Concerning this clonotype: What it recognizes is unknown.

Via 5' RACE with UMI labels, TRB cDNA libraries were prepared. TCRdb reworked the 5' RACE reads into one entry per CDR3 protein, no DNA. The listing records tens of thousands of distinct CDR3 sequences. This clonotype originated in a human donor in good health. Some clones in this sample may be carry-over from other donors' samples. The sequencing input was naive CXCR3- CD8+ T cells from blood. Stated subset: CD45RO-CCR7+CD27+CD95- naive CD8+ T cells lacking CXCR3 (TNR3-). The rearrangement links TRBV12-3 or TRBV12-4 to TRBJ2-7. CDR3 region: CASSLGPSYEQYF.